What follows are 15 T cell receptor beta chains derived from one specimen sequenced in a study of cytomegalovirus exposure and HLA in healthy donors (dated by TCRdb to about 2017). The library came from the immunoSEQ multiplex PCR assay. The multiplex PCR relied on a mix of 60 forward primers for TCR Vbeta segments and 13 reverse primers for TCR Jbeta segments. The table comes from immuneACCESS by way of TCRdb, which keeps in-frame sequences with V and J called. Part of the clones is missing from these tables; in studies checked, under half for an unresolved V gene and the rest for unknown reasons. This sample has 100,000 or so clones in its table, and under 70% of those were observed once. Of the sample, about 2.5% is held by the ten largest clones. Sequencing was performed on PBMCs. These receptors came from a man aged 45 to 65 in good health and CMV-seronegative.

This clone was recorded once. This chain uses TRBV28 with TRBJ1-1, with a tentative D call TRBD1 (6 bases). The CDR3 contains 15 residues. Germline V gene data show CDR1 as MDHEN and CDR2 as SYDVKM. V was clipped by 4 bases and J by 1 base, with 13 bases between them. CDR3 nucleotides: TGTGCCAGCAGTTCGCAGGGGCGACCGAACACTGAAGCTTTCTTT. This sequence encodes CASSSQGRPNTEAFF.

The rearrangement links TRBV6-5 to TRBJ2-7; D may be TRBD1 (5 bases). V dropped 5 bases and J dropped 7 bases, with 9 bases sitting between them. CDR1 is MNHEY and CDR2 is SVGAGI in the germline V gene. This CDR3 is built from 11 residues. This chain's CDR3 is CASSKRGEQYF. CDR3 sequence (DNA): TGTGCCAGCAGTAAAAGGGGTGAGCAGTACTTC.

The V gene is TRBV30, the J gene TRBJ2-7; weak D call: TRBD2 (6 bases). The V and J ends lost 0 bases and 0 bases respectively, with 9 bases between them. This CDR3 is 14 amino acids long. Germline V gene data show CDR1 as GTSNPN and CDR2 as SVGIG (reference sequence). This CDR3 is CAWSVGGISYEQYF. The DNA for the CDR3 is TGTGCCTGGAGTGTCGGAGGGATCTCCTACGAGCAGTACTTC. Looking up the rest from reference TRBV30 and TRBJ2-7 gives the full variable domain: SQTIHQWPATLVQPVGSPLSLECTVEGTSNPNLYWYRQAAGRGLQLLFYSVGIGQISSEVPQNLSASRPQDRQFILSSKKLLLSDSGFYLCAWSVGGISYEQYFGPGTRLTVT.

The chain recombines TRBV5-6 with TRBJ2-7, with 7 bases lining up with TRBD1. The length of the CDR3 is 13 residues. CDR1 and CDR2 (germline): SGHDT, YYEEEE. V was clipped by 2 bases and J by 5 bases; unmatched bases: 4. CDR3 nucleotides: TGTGCCAGCAGCTTTAACAGGGGCGACGAGCAGTACTTC. This encodes CASSFNRGDEQYF.

The CDR3 coding sequence is TGTGCCAGCTCACCACCCGGCAGGGGCCGCGAGCAGTTCTTC. Translated, it gives CASSPPGRGREQFF. The rearrangement joins TRBV18 to TRBJ2-1; maybe TRBD1 (6 bases). With 0 bases removed from V and 10 bases from J, the gap between germline ends came to 13 bases. Germline V lookup: CDR1 KGHSH, CDR2 LQKENI. This CDR3 region has 14 residues.

The chain employs TRBV7-9 and TRBJ2-1; D gene uncertain. CDR3 size: 12 residues. V gave up 11 bases and J gave up 3 bases, with 11 bases separating them. Germline V lookup: CDR1 SEHNR, CDR2 FQNEAQ (reference sequence). CDR3 coding DNA: TGTGCCGGTAATGCGGTCTACAATGAGCAGTTCTTC. Amino acid sequence: CAGNAVYNEQFF.

This clone was seen more than once but under ten times. V is TRBV29-1 and J is TRBJ2-7, with a possible D match to TRBD1 (6 bases). This CDR3 is 16 amino acids long. Germline lookup yields CDR1 SQVTM and CDR2 ANQGSEA. V was pared by 2 bases and J by 2 bases, with 19 bases between. CDR3 region: CSVELGWGPGTYEQYF. CDR3 in DNA: TGCAGCGTTGAATTGGGGTGGGGGCCAGGGACCTACGAGCAGTACTTC.

The CDR3 coding sequence is TGTGCCAGCAGCCAAGGGAGGGGAATGAAGCCCCAGCATTTT. Translation: CASSQGRGMKPQHF. The chain links TRBV7-2 to TRBJ1-5; D possibly corresponds to TRBD1 (5 bases). The CDR3 is 14 amino acids. The ends were cut back, 5 bases at V and 8 bases at J, with 16 bases in the middle. Germline CDR1 reads SGHTA; CDR2 reads FQGNSA.

The V call is TRBV2, the J call TRBJ2-5; no clear D gene. The V and J ends lost 6 bases and 2 bases respectively, with 4 bases between them. The germline V gene has CDR1 SNHLY and CDR2 FYNNEI. The CDR3 is 11 residues long. This CDR3 is CASSPQETQYF. The CDR3 DNA follows: TGTGCCAGCAGCCCACAAGAGACCCAGTACTTC.

The sample holds one count of this clone. The chain is built from TRBV28 and TRBJ2-7, with D perhaps TRBD2 (5 bases). CDR3 length: 13 amino acids. Germline loops: CDR1 MDHEN, CDR2 SYDVKM. V lost 8 bases and J lost 0, with 11 bases in between. As DNA, the CDR3 is TGTGCCAGCTGGGGAGCATCCTCCTACGAGCAGTACTTC. Amino acid sequence: CASWGASSYEQYF.

This rearrangement joins TRBV5-1 to TRBJ1-1; D is uncertain. This CDR3 contains 13 residues. V was trimmed by 0 bases and J by 7 bases, leaving 10 bases between them. Germline CDR1 and CDR2: SGHRS and YFSETQ. The CDR3 region has the DNA TGCGCCAGCAGCTTGGCCGACAAAATTGAAGCTTTCTTT. It translates to CASSLADKIEAFF.

The chain employs TRBV28 and TRBJ2-5, with 8 bases aligning to TRBD2. The germline V gene encodes CDR1 MDHEN and CDR2 SYDVKM. Losses at the gene ends were 6 bases for V and 0 bases for J; bases not matched to a gene: 6. This CDR3 has 15 amino acids. DNA for the CDR3: TGTGCCAGCAGCAGACTAGCGAGACACCAAGAGACCCAGTACTTC. Residues: CASSRLARHQETQYF.

The chain employs TRBV5-4 and TRBJ1-1; 8 bases map to TRBD1. Trimming at V came to 2 bases and at J to 5 bases, leaving 8 bases not matched to a gene. The V gene's germline CDR1 is SGHNT and CDR2 YYREEE (reference sequence). The CDR3 covers 15 residues. The DNA of the CDR3 is TGTGCCAGCAGCTTACAGGGGGGAGTGGGAACTGAAGCTTTCTTT. Residues: CASSLQGGVGTEAFF. The full variable domain, with the rest looked up from reference TRBV5-4 and TRBJ1-1, is ETGVTQSPTHLIKTRGQQVTLRCSSQSGHNTVSWYQQALGQGPQFIFQYYREEENGRGNFPPRFSGLQFPNYSSELNVNALELDDSALYLCASSLQGGVGTEAFFGQGTRLTVV.

The V call is TRBV6-5, the J call TRBJ2-7, with 8 bases lining up with TRBD1. The CDR3 runs 15 residues. Germline loops: CDR1 MNHEY, CDR2 SVGAGI. Trimming took 5 bases from V and 6 from J; bases not matched to a gene: 12. This CDR3 is CASSPRTGKGSEQYF. DNA for the CDR3: TGTGCCAGCAGTCCCCGGACAGGGAAAGGTAGCGAGCAGTACTTC.

The V call is TRBV27, the J call TRBJ1-4; TRBD1 matches at 11 bases. V trimming: 3 bases; J trimming: 10 bases; junction bases outside the gene matches: 16. The CDR3 has 18 residues. The V gene's germline CDR1 is MNHEY and CDR2 SMNVEV (reference sequence). As DNA, the CDR3 is TGTGCCAGCAGTTTCGGACAGGGGGCGCGGTTGGGGGTCGGAAAACTGTTTTTT. It yields the protein CASSFGQGARLGVGKLFF.